The 29 T cell receptor beta chains below all came from one sample that was sequenced in a study of shared clonotypes between healthy human individuals (dated by TCRdb to 2020 to 2021). The method behind the library was the immunoSEQ multiplex PCR assay. The clones in this table, taken by TCRdb from immuneACCESS, are in-frame only. Not every clone is retained; where verified, under half of the shortfall comes from an unresolved V gene, and the cause of the rest is unknown. This sample is represented by about 1.5 million clones; approximately 98% of them were singletons. About 0.42% of the sample is in the top ten clones. The sample was naive CD4+ T cells sorted from blood. According to the study, the label for this sample's cell subset or site signals: CD45RA+ positively selected. The receptors were gathered from a man younger than 40 in good health.

The CDR3 protein is CASSLARLFSYNEQFF. Written as DNA, the CDR3 is TGTGCCAGCAGCTTAGCGCGTCTATTCTCCTACAATGAGCAGTTCTTC. V usage is TRBV7-8 and J usage is TRBJ2-1; D gene unclear. Trimming took off 0 bases at V and 0 bases at J, with 9 bases between the two ends. In germline, CDR1 is SGHVS, CDR2 FQNEAQ. The CDR3 length is 16 residues. The variable domain in full, with the rest retrieved from reference TRBV7-8 and TRBJ2-1, is GAGVSQSPRYKVAKRGQDVALRCDPISGHVSLFWYQQALGQGPEFLTYFQNEAQLDKSGLPSDRFFAERPEGSVSTLKIQRTQQEDSAVYLCASSLARLFSYNEQFFGPGTRLTVL.

V is TRBV4-3 and J is TRBJ2-1; TRBD2 aligns across 8 bases. Germline V gene lookup returns CDR1 LGHNA and CDR2 YSLEER. V dropped 3 bases and J dropped 3; count of bases not matched to a gene: 7. This CDR3 region has 16 residues. This CDR3 reads CASSQRLAKGYNEQFF. CDR3 nucleotide sequence: TGCGCCAGCAGCCAGCGACTAGCGAAGGGCTACAATGAGCAGTTCTTC.

The chain is built from TRBV6-6 and TRBJ2-3; perhaps TRBD2 as D (6 bases). CDR1 is MNHNY and CDR2 is SVGAGI in the germline V gene (reference sequence). The CDR3 covers 15 residues. The germline V and J ends were trimmed by 4 bases and 0 bases, with 11 bases remaining between them. The DNA of the CDR3 is TGTGCCAGCAGTTCTATGGGGACTAGCACAGATACGCAGTATTTT. Protein: CASSSMGTSTDTQYF.

The J gene is TRBJ2-7, the V gene TRBV5-1, with D uncertain. Trimming took 4 bases from V and 2 from J, leaving 13 bases between them. Germline values: CDR1 SGHRS, CDR2 YFSETQ. The CDR3 has 14 amino acids. The CDR3 DNA sequence: TGCGCCAGCAGCGAGAACTTAGGCCCCTACGAGCAGTACTTC. Protein product: CASSENLGPYEQYF.

This chain connects TRBV6-1 to TRBJ1-1; D possibly corresponds to TRBD1 (6 bases). CDR3 length: 14 amino acids. The germline V and J ends were trimmed by 0 bases and 13 bases, with 18 bases remaining between them. Germline CDR1 and CDR2: MNHNS and SASEGT. The CDR3 region is CASSEALSGAGVFF. The CDR3 nucleotides are TGTGCCAGCAGTGAAGCGCTATCAGGGGCAGGGGTTTTCTTT.

This CDR3 is CASSLGQRIAKNIQYF. DNA of the CDR3: TGTGCCAGCAGCTTGGGACAGCGAATAGCCAAAAACATTCAGTACTTC. The chain is built from TRBV5-4 and TRBJ2-4; a possible D gene is TRBD1 (5 bases). Germline loops: CDR1 SGHNT, CDR2 YYREEE (reference sequence). The CDR3 covers 16 residues. Trimming pared 0 bases from V and 0 bases from J, leaving 10 bases between.

V and J are TRBV2 and TRBJ1-5, with 10 bases lining up with TRBD1. In germline, CDR1 is SNHLY, CDR2 FYNNEI. Losses at the gene ends were 5 bases for V and 6 bases for J; bases not matched to a gene: 7. This CDR3 contains 15 residues. The CDR3 sequence is CASSSSGTGVQPQHF. CDR3 nucleotide sequence: TGTGCCAGCAGTTCCTCCGGGACAGGGGTTCAGCCCCAGCATTTT.

This clone was seen once. The chain is built from TRBV19 and TRBJ1-5, with unresolved D. The CDR3 loop spans 14 amino acids. Per germline, CDR1 LNHDA and CDR2 SQIVND (reference sequence). Deletions cut 5 bases from V and 2 bases from J, with 10 bases between. This chain's CDR3 is CASSPRMGNQPQHF. DNA for the CDR3: TGTGCCAGTAGTCCTAGGATGGGCAATCAGCCCCAGCATTTT.

As to this clone: This CDR3 is also generated by other DNA sequences in the sample. The chain combines TRBV7-9 with TRBJ2-5; D uncertain. CDR1 and CDR2 from the germline V gene are SEHNR and FQNEAQ (reference sequence). CDR3 length: 12 amino acids. Deletions cut 1 base from V and 0 bases from J, with 0 bases between. The CDR3 coding sequence is TGTGCCAGCAGCTTAGACCAAGAGACCCAGTACTTC. This sequence encodes CASSLDQETQYF.

This rearrangement joins TRBV10-1 to TRBJ2-3; D might be TRBD2 (5 bases). V lost 4 bases to trimming and J lost 0 bases, with 8 bases between them. The CDR3 is 14 residues long. Per the germline V gene, CDR1 is WNHNN and CDR2 is SYGVQD (reference sequence). As DNA, the CDR3 is TGCGCCAGCAGTGTAAGCGGTAGCACAGATACGCAGTATTTT. It encodes CASSVSGSTDTQYF.

This chain joins TRBV2 and TRBJ2-3, with unresolved D. Germline lookup yields CDR1 SNHLY and CDR2 FYNNEI. CDR3 length equals 16 residues. Trimming cost V 6 bases and J 5 bases, with 21 bases left between them. This CDR3 reads CASSQDWNPRVDTQYF. The CDR3 DNA is TGTGCCAGCAGCCAAGACTGGAACCCGCGAGTAGATACGCAGTATTTT. Full variable domain (missing parts from reference TRBV2 and TRBJ2-3): EPEVTQTPSHQVTQMGQEVILRCVPISNHLYFYWYRQILGQKVEFLVSFYNNEISEKSEIFDDQFSVERPDGSNFTLKIRSTKLEDSAMYFCASSQDWNPRVDTQYFGPGTRLTVL.

The chain has TRBV6-1 and TRBJ2-7, with TRBD2 matching over 10 bases. CDR3 size: 15 residues. The germline V gene encodes CDR1 MNHNS and CDR2 SASEGT. The junction had 10 bases not matched to a gene; V was cut back by 6 bases and J by 5 bases. The CDR3 spells CASRTLAGGGHEQYF. The CDR3 DNA sequence: TGTGCCAGCAGGACCTTAGCGGGAGGTGGCCACGAGCAGTACTTC.

This chain uses TRBV5-6 with TRBJ2-1, with 8 bases that match TRBD2. The CDR3 covers 15 residues. V lost 0 bases and J lost 3; bases outside the gene matches: 2. Germline assignment: CDR1 SGHDT and CDR2 YYEEEE. The chain's CDR3 is CASSLGAGGYNEQFF. For the CDR3, the DNA is TGTGCCAGCAGCTTGGGGGCGGGAGGCTACAATGAGCAGTTCTTC.

V gene TRBV5-8 combines with J gene TRBJ2-5; the D is unclear. The CDR3 has 15 amino acids. The V gene's germline CDR1 is SGHTS and CDR2 YDEGEE. Trimming removed 3 bases at V and 5 bases at J, with 17 bases between. DNA of the CDR3: TGTGCCAGCAGCTCCCCCCGCCGCTTAAAGGAGACCCAGTACTTC. This translates into CASSSPRRLKETQYF.

This clone has a single count. The chain employs TRBV5-1 and TRBJ1-3; the D gene is possibly TRBD1 (5 bases). Germline CDR1 SGHRS, CDR2 YFSETQ. This CDR3 spans 20 amino acids. V lost 4 bases, J lost 5 bases, and 31 bases lay in between. The CDR3 DNA reads TGCGCCAGCAGCCCATATAACCGGGACGGCATTGAACCCGTACGAAACACCATATATTTT. It specifies CASSPYNRDGIEPVRNTIYF.

The chain recombines TRBV29-1 with TRBJ2-1, with 10 bases aligning to TRBD2. In germline, CDR1 is SQVTM, CDR2 ANQGSEA. J lost 8 bases, V lost 1 base, and 5 bases had no gene match. CDR3 length equals 14 residues. In nucleotides, the CDR3 is TGCAGCGTTGAAGGGCTAGCGGGAGCCCATGAGCAGTTCTTC. As protein: CSVEGLAGAHEQFF.

This chain connects TRBV4-3 to TRBJ2-1; 8 bases align to TRBD2. V gave up 2 bases and J gave up 4 bases; unmatched junction bases: 7. The germline gives CDR1 LGHNA, CDR2 YSLEER. The CDR3 covers 16 residues. The CDR3 nucleotides read TGCGCCAGCAGCCAACGGGAGGGCCCGGGGTACAATGAGCAGTTCTTC. It specifies CASSQREGPGYNEQFF.

In this sample, this clone turned up once. The J gene is TRBJ2-7, the V gene TRBV7-9; 8 bases map to TRBD2. J was trimmed by 6 bases and V by 5 bases; bases with no gene match: 9. This CDR3 has 14 amino acids. Germline assignment: CDR1 SEHNR and CDR2 FQNEAQ (reference sequence). The CDR3 loop is CASSPTAGASEQYF. The CDR3 DNA is TGTGCCAGCAGCCCGACAGCGGGAGCCAGCGAGCAGTACTTC.

The V gene is TRBV5-1, the J gene TRBJ1-1, with D tentatively TRBD1 (5 bases). Germline-derived CDR1 and CDR2 are SGHRS and YFSETQ. The CDR3 is made up of 15 amino acids. With 0 bases removed from V and 2 bases from J, the gap between germline ends came to 11 bases. DNA for the CDR3: TGCGCCAGCAGCTTGGCAGGGTACCCAAACACTGAAGCTTTCTTT. This encodes CASSLAGYPNTEAFF. Looking up the rest from reference TRBV5-1 and TRBJ1-1 gives the full variable domain: KAGVTQTPRYLIKTRGQQVTLSCSPISGHRSVSWYQQTPGQGLQFLFEYFSETQRNKGNFPGRFSGRQFSNSRSEMNVSTLELGDSALYLCASSLAGYPNTEAFFGQGTRLTVV.

The chain has TRBV11-2 and TRBJ2-7, with unresolved D. Germline CDR1 reads SGHAT; CDR2 reads FQNNGV. This CDR3 is built from 17 residues. The V end was cut by 1 base, the J end by 2 bases, with 18 bases between. CDR3 coding DNA: TGTGCCAGCAGCTTAGTGGCGGCCGTTCGACGTCCCTACGAGCAGTACTTC. Its translation is CASSLVAAVRRPYEQYF.

V gene TRBV28 combines with J gene TRBJ2-7; no definite D call. CDR3 length equals 11 residues. Germline-derived CDR1 and CDR2 are MDHEN and SYDVKM. V lost 8 bases, J lost 4 bases, and 9 bases lay in between. The CDR3 sequence: CASHSEYEQYF. For the CDR3, the DNA is TGTGCCAGCCATTCGGAGTACGAGCAGTACTTC.

This clone appeared once. The chain employs TRBV4-3 and TRBJ2-1; D is perhaps TRBD2 (6 bases). V was shortened by 4 bases and J by 11 bases, with 21 bases between the two germline ends. The CDR3 is 15 amino acids. Germline V CDR1 and CDR2: LGHNA, YSLEER. This CDR3 reads CASSLRGISYPQQFF. The CDR3 region has the DNA TGCGCCAGCAGCCTCCGGGGGATTAGCTACCCCCAGCAGTTCTTC.

The table lists this clone with a count of one. The chain has TRBV5-1 and TRBJ2-3; 7 bases align to TRBD1. Trimming at V came to 3 bases and at J to 4 bases, leaving 8 bases not matched to a gene. CDR1 and CDR2 from the germline V gene are SGHRS and YFSETQ. The CDR3 loop spans 15 amino acids. CDR3 in amino acids: CASSSFRQGSDTQYF. CDR3 DNA: TGCGCCAGCAGCTCCTTCCGACAGGGATCAGATACGCAGTATTTT.

This clone is a singleton in its sample. The rearrangement uses TRBV6-1 and TRBJ1-5, with D uncertain. The CDR3 consists of 14 residues. CDR1 and CDR2 (germline): MNHNS, SASEGT. The V end lost 7 bases, the J end lost 3 bases, and 13 bases lay between the germline ends. In DNA form, the CDR3 reads TGTGCCAGCACGATCGGTACGGACAATCAGCCCCAGCATTTT. It codes for CASTIGTDNQPQHF.

V is TRBV2 and J is TRBJ2-2, with 9 bases fitting TRBD1. V lost 4 bases and J lost 6; bases outside the gene matches: 6. Per the germline V gene, CDR1 is SNHLY and CDR2 is FYNNEI. The CDR3 loop spans 15 amino acids. This chain's CDR3 is CASSAAQGAPGELFF. CDR3 in DNA: TGTGCCAGCAGTGCCGCACAGGGGGCCCCCGGGGAGCTGTTTTTT.

This chain connects TRBV7-9 to TRBJ2-7; a weak D match, TRBD1 (6 bases). Germline-derived CDR1 and CDR2 are SEHNR and FQNEAQ (reference sequence). The CDR3 length is 15 residues. V gave up 5 bases and J gave up 5 bases, with 19 bases separating them. The DNA of the CDR3 is TGTGCCAGCAGCCATGGGGGCAGAGCCCGGGACGAGCAGTACTTC. It translates to CASSHGGRARDEQYF.

This chain links TRBV25-1 with TRBJ1-4; 9 nucleotides align to TRBD1. The CDR3 totals 13 residues. Germline V gene sequence: CDR1 MGHDK, CDR2 SYGVNS. Trimming cost V 4 bases and J 14 bases; bases outside gene matches: 8. Written as DNA, the CDR3 is TGTGCCAGCAGTGCACAGGGGGCTGGGCGGCTGTTTTTT. Amino acids: CASSAQGAGRLFF.

J is TRBJ2-7 and V is TRBV28, with a weak D call TRBD1 (5 bases). The germline V gene encodes CDR1 MDHEN and CDR2 SYDVKM. With 4 bases removed from V and 3 bases from J, the gap between germline ends came to 13 bases. CDR3 size: 14 residues. The CDR3 loop reads CASSSSRGLYEQYF. DNA for the CDR3: TGTGCCAGCAGTTCCTCAAGGGGCCTCTACGAGCAGTACTTC.

The chain is built from TRBV4-2 and TRBJ2-7; TRBD2 aligns across 7 bases. J gave up 2 bases and V 2 bases, and 3 bases lay outside the gene matches. The CDR3 runs to 14 residues. Germline-derived CDR1 and CDR2 are LGHNA and YNFKEQ. The CDR3 spells CASSQSGGAYEQYF. The CDR3 nucleotides read TGTGCCAGCAGCCAATCGGGGGGAGCCTACGAGCAGTACTTC.